This T cell receptor beta chain came from a study of CD8 T cells in Susac syndrome. Trimming stripped 0 bases from V and 0 bases from J, with 15 bases between. Germline assignment: CDR1 KGHSH and CDR2 LQKENI. CDR3 length equals 17 residues. Stable or active relapsing-remitting multiple sclerosis, untreated and meeting revised McDonald criteria, defined the controls. Reverse transcription of about 0.45 to 1 ug RNA used random hexamers. TCRdb independently ran MiXCR on the immunoSEQ multiplex PCR reads; one entry per CDR3 protein. The table shows a few hundred thousand distinct CDR3 sequences, with around 93% occurring only once.

This sequence originates from a human donor with multiple sclerosis. Sequencing was performed on CD4+ T cells from PBMCs. J is TRBJ2-7 and V is TRBV18, with a tentative D call TRBD1 (6 bases). The CDR3 loop reads CASSPPASGAYSYEQYF. CDR3 sequence (DNA): TGTGCCAGCTCACCACCAGCATCAGGGGCCTACTCCTACGAGCAGTACTTC. Full variable domain (outside the CDR3, taken from reference TRBV18 and TRBJ2-7): NAGVMQNPRHLVRRRGQEARLRCSPMKGHSHVYWYRQLPEEGLKFMVYLQKENIIDESGMPKERFSAEFPKEGPSILRIQQVVRGDSAAYFCASSPPASGAYSYEQYFGPGTRLTVT.